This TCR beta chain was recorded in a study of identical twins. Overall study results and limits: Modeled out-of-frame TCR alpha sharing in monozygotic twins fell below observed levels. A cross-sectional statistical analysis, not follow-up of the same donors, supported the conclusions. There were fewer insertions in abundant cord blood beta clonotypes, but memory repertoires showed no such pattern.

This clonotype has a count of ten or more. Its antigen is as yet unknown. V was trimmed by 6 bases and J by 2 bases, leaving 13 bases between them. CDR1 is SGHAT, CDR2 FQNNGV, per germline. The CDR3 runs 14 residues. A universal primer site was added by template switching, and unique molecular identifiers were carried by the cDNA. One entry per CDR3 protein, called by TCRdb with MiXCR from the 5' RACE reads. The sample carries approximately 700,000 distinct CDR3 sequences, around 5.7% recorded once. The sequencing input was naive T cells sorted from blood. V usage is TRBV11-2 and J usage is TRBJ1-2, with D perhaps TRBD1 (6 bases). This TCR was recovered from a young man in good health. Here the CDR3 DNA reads TGTGCCAGCAGTTTGACGGACAGAAACTATGGCTACACCTTC. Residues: CASSLTDRNYGYTF.